A selection of T cell receptor beta chains follows, all from one sample in a study of cytomegalovirus exposure and HLA in healthy donors. Method: immunoSEQ multiplex PCR; TCRdb's copy keeps in-frame clones and lacks some. The sample contains 150,000 to 200,000 clones, around 79% of which appear only once. The sequenced sample consisted of PBMCs. These receptors were obtained from a woman in her 40s in good health and CMV-seronegative. The CDR3 runs from the conserved cysteine through the conserved F or W. Each record gives: D gene, J gene, V gene, clone size, CDR3 protein. The D gene is left open where the match is weak. Clone size is given for some rows only: seen once, a few or many times, or a class if the clone is expanded.

>-|TRBJ2-5|TRBV6-6|-
CAAGGQQETQYF
>-|TRBJ1-1|TRBV11-3|-
CASCVGVPLVTEAFF
>-|TRBJ2-3|TRBV19|-
CASSMGVSDTQYF
>TRBD1|TRBJ2-5|TRBV6-5|-
CASSYSDREETQYF
>TRBD2|TRBJ2-5|TRBV7-9|-
CASSSWRGGLEETQYF
>-|TRBJ1-5|TRBV4-1|few
CASSQEGTHQPQHF
>TRBD1|TRBJ1-2|TRBV28|-
CASSRRGQFNYGYTF
>-|TRBJ1-5|TRBV6-6|-
CASSYYQGGQPQHF
>-|TRBJ1-1|TRBV10-1|-
CASSEHQFLSEAFF
>TRBD1|TRBJ2-5|TRBV6-1|few
CASSDRTGQEQETQYF
>TRBD2|TRBJ2-1|TRBV13|-
CASTVAGGRDNEQFF
>TRBD2|TRBJ2-7|TRBV5-1|-
CASSIRGGGSGTYEQYF
>-|TRBJ2-7|TRBV5-5|-
CASSLVPGEQYF
>-|TRBJ2-7|TRBV30|-
CAWSLGGAHISYEQYF
>TRBD2|TRBJ2-1|TRBV5-1|-
CASSSGLAGTYNEQFF
>-|TRBJ1-1|TRBV6-1|-
CASGERQFEAFF
>TRBD1|TRBJ1-5|TRBV28|-
CASSDRAGQPQHF
>-|TRBJ1-1|TRBV2|few
CASRGSVGASAEAFF
>TRBD1|TRBJ2-3|TRBV28|few
CASSIGFPRDRDRDTQYF
>-|TRBJ1-4|TRBV10-2|once
CASSAIRGSLFF
>-|TRBJ1-6|TRBV7-8|-
CASSIGPNNSPLHF
>-|TRBJ2-3|TRBV4-1|-
CASSQRDTQYF
>-|TRBJ2-1|TRBV10-2|-
CASSESPGATSYNEQFF
>TRBD2|TRBJ2-3|TRBV9|-
CASSSTSGSTDTQYF
>-|TRBJ2-7|TRBV11-3|once
CASSLGQHYEQYF
>TRBD1|-|TRBV11-3|-
CASRGDRGSSYEQYF
>TRBD2|TRBJ2-4|TRBV4-1|-
CASSQPLAGAQNIQYF
>-|TRBJ1-1|TRBV2|-
CASSGEQNTEAFF
>TRBD1|TRBJ2-7|TRBV11-2|-
CASSPEDRGRNYEQYF
>TRBD1|TRBJ1-5|TRBV28|-
CASRLSGTGAGEGNQPQHF
>TRBD1|TRBJ2-3|TRBV7-6|-
CASRPRAGGDTQYF
>-|TRBJ2-5|TRBV5-6|-
CASSQRLPNRETQYF
>-|TRBJ1-1|TRBV30|-
CAWSIDRNTEAFF
>TRBD1|TRBJ2-7|TRBV7-2|-
CASSLDILGQGTMYEQYF
>-|TRBJ1-2|TRBV5-8|few
CASSLPANYGYTF
>TRBD1|TRBJ2-6|TRBV7-9|-
CASEHGTGIGANVLTF
>-|TRBJ1-3|TRBV7-2|-
CASSFQQGYGNTIYF
>-|TRBJ1-1|TRBV7-9|-
CASSPLNTEAFF
>TRBD1|TRBJ2-5|TRBV7-2|-
CASSLQGQGATETQYF
>-|TRBJ1-2|TRBV15|-
CATSRVGGNHGYTF
>-|TRBJ2-7|TRBV2|-
CASLLKGYSYEQYF
>-|TRBJ1-5|TRBV4-1|few
CASSHGGGSNQPQHF